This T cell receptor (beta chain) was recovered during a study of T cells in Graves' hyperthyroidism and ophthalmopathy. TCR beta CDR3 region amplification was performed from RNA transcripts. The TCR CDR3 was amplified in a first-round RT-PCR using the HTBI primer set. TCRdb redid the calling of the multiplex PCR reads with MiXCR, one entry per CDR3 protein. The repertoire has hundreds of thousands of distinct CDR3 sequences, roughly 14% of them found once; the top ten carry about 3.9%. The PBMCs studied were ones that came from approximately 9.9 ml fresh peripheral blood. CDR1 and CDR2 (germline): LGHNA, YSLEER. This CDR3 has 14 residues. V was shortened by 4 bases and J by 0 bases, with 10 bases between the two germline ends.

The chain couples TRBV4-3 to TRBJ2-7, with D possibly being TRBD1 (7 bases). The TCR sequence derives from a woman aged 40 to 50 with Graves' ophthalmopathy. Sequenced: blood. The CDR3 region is CASSRGTDSYEQYF. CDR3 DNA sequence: TGCGCCAGCAGCCGCGGGACAGACTCCTACGAGCAGTACTTC.